This T cell receptor (beta chain) emerged from a study of CD8 T cells in ankylosing spondylitis. Study-wide findings and caveats: Reportedly, disease-linked clones are significantly enriched in ankylosing spondylitis patients' matched synovial fluid. Previously reported in reactive arthritis synovial fluid and blood were some of the motif variants.

In TCRdb, the 5' RACE reads were re-called with MiXCR into one record per CDR3 protein. Of some 150,000 distinct CDR3 sequences in the sample, roughly 10% are singletons; the top ten hold roughly 4.5%. V was pared by 5 bases and J by 0 bases, with 3 bases of the junction left unmatched. From germline, CDR1 is SEHNR and CDR2 FQNEAQ (reference sequence). This CDR3 comprises 15 residues. As for this clonotype: Its specificity is not known.

Sequenced input: blood, either unsorted or a sorted T cell fraction (not recorded which). The V and J genes are TRBV7-9 and TRBJ1-1, with 10 bases matching TRBD1. This TCR was recovered from a female donor with ankylosing spondylitis or in good health (not recorded which). This CDR3 reads CASSLGQGMNTEAFF. CDR3 in DNA: TGTGCCAGCAGCCTGGGACAGGGGATGAACACTGAAGCTTTCTTT.